Below are 21 T cell receptor beta chains sequenced from a single sample in a study of vaccination and CD4 T cells after COVID-19. Sequencing of cultured CD4+ T cell DNA used the Oncomine TCR Beta short-read assay. TCRdb analysed the PCR reads with MiXCR anew, one entry per CDR3 protein. The sample lists about 15,000 distinct CDR3 sequences, 78% seen once, with approximately 9.9% in the top ten. No antigen has been identified for these receptors. Treatment indicated: roughly 10-day PBMC culture with coronavirus spike peptide pools or control peptides (ViraFEST assay). Here the sequenced sample was CD4+ T cells from blood, cultured in vitro, taken after SARS-CoV-2 vaccination. The receptors shown here come from a human donor who received a COVID-19 vaccine.

V gene TRBV6-5 combines with J gene TRBJ1-6; D remains ambiguous. This CDR3 has 16 amino acids. V lost 0 bases, J lost 5 bases, and 11 bases lay in between. CDR1 and CDR2 (germline): MNHEY, SVGAGI. This chain's CDR3 is CASSYSWGSNNSPLHF. CDR3 DNA sequence: TGTGCCAGCAGTTACTCGTGGGGAAGTAATAATTCACCCCTCCACTTT.

The chain links TRBV9 to TRBJ1-3; TRBD1 is a possible D gene (6 bases). In germline, CDR1 is SGDLS, CDR2 YYNGEE. This CDR3 spans 18 amino acids. The germline V and J ends were trimmed by 4 bases and 3 bases, with 23 bases remaining between them. The CDR3 DNA reads as TGTGCCAGCAGCCCTTCTACGGGGGGGGGCTCTCGTGGAAACACCATATATTTT. Residues: CASSPSTGGGSRGNTIYF.

This clonotype has more than one count but fewer than ten. The chain carries TRBV6-5 and TRBJ1-4, with 7 bases aligning to TRBD1. Germline V CDR1 and CDR2: MNHEY, SVGAGI. This CDR3 spans 15 amino acids. V lost 2 bases to trimming and J lost 4 bases; unmatched junction nucleotides: 4. The CDR3 nucleotides are TGTGCCAGCAGTTACACAGGGGATGGTAATGAAAAACTGTTTTTT. Residues: CASSYTGDGNEKLFF.

This rearrangement joins TRBV9 to TRBJ1-1; unclear D gene. The germline V gene encodes CDR1 SGDLS and CDR2 YYNGEE. The CDR3 spans 14 residues. Trimming took off 0 bases at V and 1 base at J, with 7 bases between the two ends. CDR3 nucleotides: TGTGCCAGCAGCGTAGGACACACGAACACTGAAGCTTTCTTT. Its protein is CASSVGHTNTEAFF.

The rearrangement joins TRBV7-3 to TRBJ2-3; 7 bases are shared with TRBD2. The CDR3 is made up of 15 amino acids. J gave up 4 bases and V 2 bases, and 6 bases lay outside the gene matches. Germline V gives CDR1 SGHTA, CDR2 FQGTGA. Here the CDR3 DNA reads TGTGCCAGCAGCTTAGATCAGGGAGGGGCAGATACGCAGTATTTT. It yields the protein CASSLDQGGADTQYF.

For the CDR3, the DNA is TGTGCCAGCAGCTTAGGGGACAGGAGCTATCAGCCCCAGCATTTT. Its translation: CASSLGDRSYQPQHF. The chain recombines TRBV7-2 with TRBJ1-5; 8 bases line up with TRBD1. Germline lookup yields CDR1 SGHTA and CDR2 FQGNSA. The length of the CDR3 is 15 residues. After removal of 1 base from V and 5 bases from J, the junction contained 4 bases not matched to a gene.

The CDR3 DNA follows: TGCGCCAGCAGCTTCACGGGGGCCGGCGTGGATACGCAGTATTTT. This gives the protein CASSFTGAGVDTQYF. This chain links TRBV5-1 with TRBJ2-3, with D perhaps matching TRBD1 or TRBD2 (6 bases each). V dropped 2 bases and J dropped 6 bases, with 16 bases sitting between them. The germline V gene has CDR1 SGHRS and CDR2 YFSETQ. This CDR3 region has 15 residues.

This chain connects TRBV19 to TRBJ1-5; D might be TRBD1 (5 bases). The V gene's germline CDR1 is LNHDA and CDR2 SQIVND (reference sequence). The germline V and J ends were trimmed by 2 bases and 4 bases, with 12 bases remaining between them. The CDR3 has 15 residues. DNA for the CDR3: TGTGCCAGTAGTATAACTTGGGGGTGGAATCAGCCCCAGCATTTT. It specifies CASSITWGWNQPQHF.

This chain uses TRBV6-2 or TRBV6-3 with TRBJ2-7, with TRBD2 matching 7 bases. Germline V gene sequence: CDR1 MNHEY, CDR2 SVGEGT. The V segment lost 3 bases and the J segment 3 bases; nucleotides outside the gene matches: 5. The CDR3 length is 14 residues. Written as DNA, the CDR3 is TGTGCCAGCAGTTATCTGGGGGGGGACTACGAGCAGTACTTC. As protein: CASSYLGGDYEQYF.

This chain joins TRBV2 and TRBJ1-4, with 8 nucleotides matching TRBD1. The CDR3 length is 15 residues. Trimming at V came to 4 bases and at J to 8 bases, leaving 9 bases not matched to a gene. The germline V gene encodes CDR1 SNHLY and CDR2 FYNNEI. The CDR3 loop reads CASSGQGTGLEKLFF. For the CDR3, the DNA is TGTGCCAGCAGTGGGCAGGGGACAGGACTCGAAAAACTGTTTTTT.

This clonotype has just one count. The rearrangement uses TRBV19 and TRBJ1-2, with D unresolved. The CDR3 covers 13 residues. Germline assignment: CDR1 LNHDA and CDR2 SQIVND (reference sequence). Trimming left V 4 bases short and J 8 bases short, with 14 bases between. The CDR3 protein is CASSKDTDWGYTF. Here the CDR3 DNA reads TGTGCCAGTAGTAAGGATACAGATTGGGGCTACACCTTC. The whole variable domain, remainder taken from reference TRBV19 and TRBJ1-2, is DGGITQSPKYLFRKEGQNVTLSCEQNLNHDAMYWYRQDPGQGLRLIYYSQIVNDFQKGDIAEGYSVSREKKESFPLTVTSAQKNPTAFYLCASSKDTDWGYTFGSGTRLTVV.

CDR3 region: CASSSGIQSTDTQYF. The CDR3 DNA follows: TGTGCCAGCAGCTCCGGGATTCAGAGCACAGATACGCAGTATTTT. The chain has TRBV5-4 and TRBJ2-3, with D tentatively TRBD2 (5 bases). Per the germline V gene, CDR1 is SGHNT and CDR2 is YYREEE (reference sequence). This CDR3 region has 15 residues. V was trimmed by 3 bases and J by 0 bases, leaving 11 bases between them.

The gene calls are TRBV12-3 or TRBV12-4 and TRBJ1-5; 10 nucleotides match TRBD1. This CDR3 region has 18 residues. J gave up 1 base and V 0 bases, and 6 bases lay outside the gene matches. Here the CDR3 DNA reads TGTGCCAGCAGTTTAGCGACAGGGGGCGTTTACAGCAATCAGCCCCAGCATTTT. Translating gives CASSLATGGVYSNQPQHF.

The J gene is TRBJ1-6, the V gene TRBV30, with 8 bases lining up with TRBD1. The CDR3 has 14 residues. Unmatched junction bases numbered 6, after V lost 2 bases and J lost 9 bases. CDR1 is GTSNPN, CDR2 SVGIG, per germline (reference sequence). The CDR3 region is CAWSIRQGFSPLHF. The CDR3 coding sequence is TGTGCCTGGAGTATCCGACAGGGGTTTTCACCCCTCCACTTT.

This clonotype was seen a single time. V and J are TRBV7-9 and TRBJ2-2, with TRBD1 matching 12 bases. J gave up 6 bases and V 4 bases, and 6 bases lay outside the gene matches. Germline loops: CDR1 SEHNR, CDR2 FQNEAQ (reference sequence). The CDR3 covers 16 residues. The CDR3, as DNA: TGTGCCAGCAGCTCTAGGGGACAGGGGGCATCCGGGGAGCTGTTTTTT. The encoded protein is CASSSRGQGASGELFF. Together with reference TRBV7-9 and TRBJ2-2, the CDR3 gives the full variable domain: DTGVSQNPRHKITKRGQNVTFRCDPISEHNRLYWYRQTLGQGPEFLTYFQNEAQLEKSRLLSDRFSAERPKGSFSTLEIQRTEQGDSAMYLCASSSRGQGASGELFFGEGSRLTVL.

The V and J genes are TRBV20-1 and TRBJ1-2, with D possibly matching TRBD1 (5 bases). This CDR3 has 14 residues. Trimming left V 3 bases short and J 2 bases short, with 13 bases between. Germline V gene sequence: CDR1 DFQATT, CDR2 SNEGSKA (reference sequence). The CDR3 spells CSASRAGRNYGYTF. The CDR3 nucleotides are TGCAGTGCTAGTAGGGCAGGGAGGAACTATGGCTACACCTTC.

The genes are TRBV7-2 and TRBJ2-5; 10 positions agree with TRBD2. In germline, CDR1 is SGHTA, CDR2 FQGNSA. The CDR3 is made up of 16 amino acids. The ends lost 4 bases at V and 5 bases at J; junction bases unmatched: 10. The CDR3 protein is CASSYPSGGRGETQYF. In DNA, the CDR3 is TGTGCCAGCAGCTACCCTAGCGGGGGCCGTGGGGAGACCCAGTACTTC.

The V gene is TRBV7-3, the J gene TRBJ1-1; tentative D call: TRBD1 (6 bases). Germline CDR1 and CDR2: SGHTA and FQGTGA. The CDR3 extends over 13 amino acids. V was shortened by 6 bases and J by 1 base, with 9 bases between the two germline ends. The CDR3 region is CASREGQNTEAFF. In DNA, the CDR3 is TGTGCCAGCAGGGAGGGACAGAACACTGAAGCTTTCTTT.

V gene TRBV24-1 combines with J gene TRBJ2-7; a weak D match, TRBD2 (5 bases). Trimming took off 6 bases at V and 5 bases at J, with 7 bases between the two ends. CDR3 length equals 11 residues. The germline V gene encodes CDR1 KGHDR and CDR2 SFDVKD. The CDR3 sequence is CATSRGDEQYF. The CDR3 coding sequence is TGTGCCACCAGTCGGGGTGACGAGCAGTACTTC.

The rearrangement uses TRBV6-1 and TRBJ1-3, with a weak D call TRBD1 (5 bases). V was trimmed by 2 bases and J by 1 base, leaving 9 bases between them. Germline V lookup: CDR1 MNHNS, CDR2 SASEGT. This CDR3 spans 15 amino acids. CDR3 amino acids: CASSESAGSGNTIYF. The CDR3 region has the DNA TGTGCCAGCAGTGAATCGGCAGGGTCTGGAAACACCATATATTTT.

This clonotype was observed a single time. The chain couples TRBV12-3 or TRBV12-4 to TRBJ2-7; D is undetermined. V lost 2 bases and J lost 2, with 10 bases in between. The CDR3 runs 14 residues. CDR3 nucleotide sequence: TGTGCCAGCAGTTTACCCCAACGGCCCTACGAGCAGTACTTC. Translated, it gives CASSLPQRPYEQYF.